The clone carrying this T cell receptor (beta chain) has more than one count but fewer than ten. The entry originates in a study of T cell repertoires and Cas9 in healthy adults. Libraries were prepared by immunoSEQ multiplex PCR; TCRdb keeps only in-frame clonotypes and omits some of them. The table shows about 22,000 clones, with 85% to 95% occurring only once. The CDR3 contains 15 residues. Germline values: CDR1 MGHRA, CDR2 YSYEKL. With V trimmed by 3 bases and J by 7 bases, 11 bases remained unmatched. This TCR derives from a human donor in good health. What was sequenced was CD4+ effector T cells (CD127+, CD25-, CD137-, CD154-) from PBMCs; culture status not recorded. The rearrangement uses TRBV4-1 and TRBJ1-1, with 7 positions matching TRBD1. The CDR3 DNA is TGCGCCAGCAGCCAGGGGACAGATCTTTTCGGTGAAGCTTTCTTT. This gives the protein CASSQGTDLFGEAFF.